Below are 13 T cell receptor beta chains sequenced from a single sample in a study of blood T cell repertoires in COVID-19. The repertoire was sequenced with immunoSEQ multiplex PCR; TCRdb's copy has only in-frame clones and lacks some. The sample shows some 150,000 clones, roughly 79% of them seen only once. The sequenced sample consisted of peripheral blood. The receptors were gathered from a man between 45 and 60 years old with active or convalescent COVID-19.

As DNA, the CDR3 is TGTGCCAGCAGTTTCTTCGGGGGCTCTGGAAACACCATATATTTT. Its translation is CASSFFGGSGNTIYF. The chain recombines TRBV28 with TRBJ1-3, with D possibly TRBD1 on 5 matching bases. The CDR3 is made up of 15 amino acids. V dropped 3 bases and J dropped 0 bases, with 9 bases sitting between them. In germline, CDR1 is MDHEN, CDR2 SYDVKM.

The V and J genes are TRBV6-5 and TRBJ2-3, with 10 bases lining up with TRBD1. The V segment lost 10 bases and the J segment 5 bases; nucleotides outside the gene matches: 9. Germline lookup yields CDR1 MNHEY and CDR2 SVGAGI. The CDR3 totals 14 residues. This CDR3 reads CATSRDRGIDTQYF. CDR3 bases: TGTGCCACTTCTCGGGACAGGGGTATAGATACGCAGTATTTT.

The chain joins TRBV27 to TRBJ2-5; weak D call: TRBD2 (5 bases). V was pared by 3 bases and J by 4 bases, with 18 bases between. The CDR3 consists of 16 residues. Looked up from germline, CDR1 is MNHEY and CDR2 is SMNVEV (reference sequence). CDR3 sequence reads: CASSFISYGSGETQYF. The CDR3, as DNA: TGTGCCAGCAGTTTTATTAGTTATGGCAGCGGAGAGACCCAGTACTTC.

The chain links TRBV18 to TRBJ1-1; D ambiguous. CDR1 is KGHSH and CDR2 is LQKENI in the germline V gene. V was clipped by 2 bases and J by 5 bases, with 9 bases between them. The CDR3 covers 13 residues. CDR3 bases: TGTGCCAGCTCACCAGAGTTTCGGACTGAAGCTTTCTTT. Amino acid sequence: CASSPEFRTEAFF.

Only one count was recorded for this clone. The gene calls are TRBV2 and TRBJ2-7; TRBD2 aligns across 7 bases. CDR1 and CDR2 from the germline V gene are SNHLY and FYNNEI. Trimming at V came to 8 bases and at J to 3 bases, leaving 10 bases not matched to a gene. The CDR3 consists of 14 residues. The CDR3 sequence is CASRKGGADYEQYF. The CDR3 bases are TGTGCCAGCCGGAAGGGAGGGGCGGACTACGAGCAGTACTTC.

The gene calls are TRBV6-5 and TRBJ1-3, with TRBD1 as a possible D gene (6 bases). V gave up 8 bases and J gave up 0 bases, with 11 bases separating them. Germline assignment: CDR1 MNHEY and CDR2 SVGAGI. CDR3 length: 14 amino acids. The CDR3: CASGTRSSGNTIYF. The CDR3 DNA sequence: TGTGCCAGCGGGACACGGAGCTCTGGAAACACCATATATTTT.

The chain has TRBV4-1 and TRBJ2-7; D gene ambiguous. The CDR3 contains 13 residues. V shed 1 base and J shed 6 bases, with 10 bases lying between them. Germline-derived CDR1 and CDR2 are MGHRA and YSYEKL. CDR3: CASSQVGVGEQYF. CDR3 DNA: TGCGCCAGCAGCCAAGTTGGAGTCGGCGAGCAGTACTTC.

The rearrangement links TRBV24-1 to TRBJ2-1, with D perhaps TRBD2 (7 bases). CDR3 size: 15 residues. CDR1 and CDR2 from the germline V gene are KGHDR and SFDVKD. Trimming removed 3 bases from V and 8 bases from J, with 16 bases in between. Written as DNA, the CDR3 is TGTGCCACCAGTGATACCGGGACTAAGGGGGATGAGCAGTTCTTC. As protein: CATSDTGTKGDEQFF.

The rearrangement joins TRBV21-1 to TRBJ1-5; the DNA was not compared with TRBD1, the D call given in the table. TRBV21-1 is assigned pseudogene status. The CDR3 extends over 12 amino acids. The CDR3 DNA reads as TGTGCCAGCATTGGACACGATCAGCCCCAGCATTTT. It encodes CASIGHDQPQHF.

The chain joins TRBV19 to TRBJ2-1; TRBD1 agrees at 8 bases. This CDR3 has 14 residues. Germline-derived CDR1 and CDR2 are LNHDA and SQIVND (reference sequence). J gave up 6 bases and V 7 bases, and 8 bases lay outside the gene matches. The CDR3 DNA is TGTGCCAGTAAAAATCTAGACAGGGGCAATGAGCAGTTCTTC. The encoded protein is CASKNLDRGNEQFF.

In regard to this clone: Its ends do not fully match the called genes, so a read error is possible. This chain connects TRBV6-1 to TRBJ1-4; weak D call: TRBD1 (6 bases). Per the germline V gene, CDR1 is MNHNS and CDR2 is SASEGT. This CDR3 has 16 residues. The CDR3 DNA is TGTGCCAGCAGAGAAGGGGTTGGGCAGGGGAATGGGAAACTGTTTTTT. Translated: CASREGVGQGNGKLFF.

This chain joins TRBV5-6 and TRBJ1-5, with D possibly TRBD1 on 5 matching bases. V was trimmed by 0 bases and J by 1 base, leaving 8 bases between them. This CDR3 contains 15 residues. In germline, CDR1 is SGHDT, CDR2 YYEEEE. The CDR3 DNA reads TGTGCCAGCAGCTTGGCCGCAGGGAGCAATCAGCCCCAGCATTTT. This sequence encodes CASSLAAGSNQPQHF.

The genes are TRBV28 and TRBJ2-6; no clear D gene. Germline V CDR1 and CDR2: MDHEN, SYDVKM. Trimming stripped 3 bases from V and 0 bases from J, with 6 bases between. The CDR3 extends over 15 amino acids. CDR3 sequence (DNA): TGTGCCAGCAGTTTCGGCGGCTCTGGGGCCAACGTCCTGACTTTC. The encoded protein is CASSFGGSGANVLTF. The variable domain in full, with the rest retrieved from reference TRBV28 and TRBJ2-6, is DVKVTQSSRYLVKRTGEKVFLECVQDMDHENMFWYRQDPGLGLRLIYFSYDVKMKEKGDIPEGYSVSREKKERFSLILESASTNQTSMYLCASSFGGSGANVLTFGAGSRLTVL.